This T cell receptor beta chain was identified during a study of a mutant IDH1 vaccine in newly diagnosed glioma. Study as a whole: Patients previously underwent radiotherapy, temozolomide, or both, and most underwent both.

V dropped 6 bases and J dropped 1; count of bases not matched to a gene: 5. The germline gives CDR1 MNHNS, CDR2 SASEGT. There are 15 residues in the CDR3. Whole-study findings and limits: Pseudoprogression showed no apparent link to changes in top peripheral T cell clonotypes.

This clone was found a few times. What it binds is not known. Noted time point: week 47, end of study. In the vaccine, a single dose held 300 ug of the mutant IDH1 20-mer peptide, along with topical imiquimod. New astrocytomas of WHO grade 3 or 4 that were IDH1-mutant and ATRX-lost were found in the donors. Libraries were prepared by immunoSEQ multiplex PCR; TCRdb keeps only in-frame clonotypes and omits some of them. Seen here are roughly 51,000 clones, about four fifths observed once, and the top ten hold approximately 4.3%. Specimen: PBMCs, collected from a glioma patient whose treatment included an IDH1 peptide vaccine. The V gene is TRBV6-1, the J gene TRBJ1-1, with 10 bases that match TRBD1. The receptor's source is a woman in her twenties or thirties with glioma. Some clones in this sample may be carry-over from other donors' samples. CDR3 loop: CASSPGDRGNTEAFF. The CDR3 DNA sequence: TGTGCCAGCAGCCCCGGGGACAGGGGGAACACTGAAGCTTTCTTT.